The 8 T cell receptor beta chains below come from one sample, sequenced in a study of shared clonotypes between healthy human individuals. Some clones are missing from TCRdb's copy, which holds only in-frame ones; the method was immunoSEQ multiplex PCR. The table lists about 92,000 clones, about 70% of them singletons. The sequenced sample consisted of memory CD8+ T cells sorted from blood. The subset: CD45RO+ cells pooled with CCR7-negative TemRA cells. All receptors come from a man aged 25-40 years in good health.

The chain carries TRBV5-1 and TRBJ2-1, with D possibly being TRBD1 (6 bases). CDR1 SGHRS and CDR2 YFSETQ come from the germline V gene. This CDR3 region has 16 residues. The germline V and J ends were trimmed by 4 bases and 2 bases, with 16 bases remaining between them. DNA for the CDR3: TGCGCCAGCAGCCAGCTTTTGGGGGCAACCTACAATGAGCAGTTCTTC. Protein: CASSQLLGATYNEQFF.

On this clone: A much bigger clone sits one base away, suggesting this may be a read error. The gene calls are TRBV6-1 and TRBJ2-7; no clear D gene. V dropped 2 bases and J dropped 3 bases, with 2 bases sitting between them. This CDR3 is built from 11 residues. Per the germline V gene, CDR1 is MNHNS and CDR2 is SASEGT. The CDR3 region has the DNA TGTGCCAGCAGTGAATACTACGAGCAGTACTTC. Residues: CASSEYYEQYF.

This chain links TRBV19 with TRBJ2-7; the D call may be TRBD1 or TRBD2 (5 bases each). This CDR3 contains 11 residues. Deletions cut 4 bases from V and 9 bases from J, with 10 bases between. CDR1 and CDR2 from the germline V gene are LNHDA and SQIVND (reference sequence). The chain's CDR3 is CASSNGAPQYF. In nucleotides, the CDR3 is TGTGCCAGTAGTAACGGGGCCCCGCAGTACTTC. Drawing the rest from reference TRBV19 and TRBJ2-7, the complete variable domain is DGGITQSPKYLFRKEGQNVTLSCEQNLNHDAMYWYRQDPGQGLRLIYYSQIVNDFQKGDIAEGYSVSREKKESFPLTVTSAQKNPTAFYLCASSNGAPQYFGPGTRLTVT.

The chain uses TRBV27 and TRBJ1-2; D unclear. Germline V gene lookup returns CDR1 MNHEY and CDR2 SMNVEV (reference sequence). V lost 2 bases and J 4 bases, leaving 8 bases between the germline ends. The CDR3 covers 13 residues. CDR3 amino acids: CASSLGQAYGYTF. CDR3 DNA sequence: TGTGCCAGCAGTTTAGGTCAGGCCTATGGCTACACCTTC.

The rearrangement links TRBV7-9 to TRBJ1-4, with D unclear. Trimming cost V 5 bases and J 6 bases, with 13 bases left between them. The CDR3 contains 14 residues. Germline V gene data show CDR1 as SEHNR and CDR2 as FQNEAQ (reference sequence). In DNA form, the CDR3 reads TGTGCCAGCAGCGACGGAGGATTGGATGAAAAACTGTTTTTT. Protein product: CASSDGGLDEKLFF.

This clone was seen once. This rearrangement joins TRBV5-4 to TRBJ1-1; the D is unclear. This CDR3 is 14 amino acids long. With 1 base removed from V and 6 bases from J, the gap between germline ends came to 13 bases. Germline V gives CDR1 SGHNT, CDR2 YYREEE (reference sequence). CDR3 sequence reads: CASSLHNIGAEAFF. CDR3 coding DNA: TGTGCCAGCAGCTTGCATAATATTGGCGCTGAAGCTTTCTTT.

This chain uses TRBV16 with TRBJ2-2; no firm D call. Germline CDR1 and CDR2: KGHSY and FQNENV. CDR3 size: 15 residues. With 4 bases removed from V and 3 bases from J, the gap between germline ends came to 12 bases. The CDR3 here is CASSRLVTHTGELFF. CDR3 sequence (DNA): TGTGCCAGCAGCCGACTCGTCACCCACACCGGGGAGCTGTTTTTT.

The CDR3 region is CASLSPTYEQYF. CDR3 sequence (DNA): TGTGCCAGCCTCTCCCCCACCTACGAGCAGTACTTC. The chain carries TRBV6-6 and TRBJ2-7; D gene ambiguous. The CDR3 sequence is 12 residues long. Trimming pared 8 bases from V and 2 bases from J, leaving 10 bases between. The V gene's germline CDR1 is MNHNY and CDR2 SVGAGI (reference sequence).